Below, 8 T cell receptor beta chains from the same sample are listed, as sequenced in a study of blood T cell repertoires in COVID-19. TCRdb's copy holds only in-frame clones and misses some; the assay was immunoSEQ multiplex PCR. Of roughly 150,000 clones listed, around 82% were seen once; the top ten hold 13% to 15%. Sequencing was performed on peripheral blood. The receptors originated from a human donor with acute or convalescent COVID-19. The donor label of this sample is uncertain.

The rearrangement joins TRBV30 to TRBJ1-6; 10 bases match TRBD1. This CDR3 region has 19 residues. Germline CDR1 reads GTSNPN; CDR2 reads SVGIG (reference sequence). V lost 0 bases and J lost 0; bases outside the gene matches: 8. The CDR3 protein is CAWSVRQGAPSSYNSPLHF. The CDR3 DNA reads TGTGCCTGGAGTGTACGACAGGGGGCTCCGAGCTCCTATAATTCACCCCTCCACTTT.

The chain joins TRBV29-1 to TRBJ2-3, with D possibly being TRBD2 (5 bases). V lost 7 bases, J lost 3 bases, and 14 bases lay in between. CDR3 length: 13 amino acids. Germline CDR1 SQVTM, CDR2 ANQGSEA. CDR3 amino acids: CSGEPSGTDTQYF. The CDR3 region has the DNA TGCAGCGGGGAGCCCTCGGGAACAGATACGCAGTATTTT.

This clone came up a few times. V is TRBV6-6 and J is TRBJ1-3, with 7 nucleotides matching TRBD1. V shed 2 bases and J 2 bases; nucleotides not matched to a gene: 0. This CDR3 comprises 14 residues. Germline V gene sequence: CDR1 MNHNY, CDR2 SVGAGI (reference sequence). The CDR3 region is CASSYGTAGNTIYF. The CDR3 coding sequence is TGTGCCAGCAGTTACGGGACAGCTGGAAACACCATATATTTT.

This rearrangement joins TRBV15 to TRBJ2-7, with 12 bases aligning to TRBD2. Trimming removed 3 bases from V and 3 bases from J; junction bases left unmatched: 6. Germline CDR1 is LNHNV and CDR2 is YYDKDF (reference sequence). The CDR3 length is 16 residues. The CDR3 spells CATSRLLAGGFYEQYF. CDR3 sequence (DNA): TGTGCCACCAGCAGGCTACTAGCGGGGGGATTCTACGAGCAGTACTTC.

The chain links TRBV7-9 to TRBJ2-1; possible D gene TRBD1, 6 bases. Per germline, CDR1 SEHNR and CDR2 FQNEAQ (reference sequence). The CDR3 is made up of 13 amino acids. V lost 5 bases to trimming and J lost 9 bases, with 14 bases between them. The CDR3 DNA sequence: TGTGCCAGCAGCCCACAGGGTTTAGGTGAGCAGTTCTTC. This gives the protein CASSPQGLGEQFF.

The gene calls are TRBV13 and TRBJ2-3; 8 bases map to TRBD2. J gave up 1 base and V 0 bases, and 3 bases lay outside the gene matches. Germline V gene data show CDR1 as PRHDT and CDR2 as FYEKMQ (reference sequence). The CDR3 sequence is 16 residues long. The CDR3 loop is CASSLGISGGTDTQYF. The CDR3 DNA is TGTGCCAGCAGCTTAGGCATTAGCGGGGGCACAGATACGCAGTATTTT.

This clone is a singleton in its sample. This chain connects TRBV7-8 to TRBJ1-2; the match to TRBD1 covers 7 bases. CDR1 and CDR2 (germline): SGHVS, FQNEAQ. Trimming took 0 bases from V and 3 from J; bases not matched to a gene: 1. CDR3 length: 14 residues. The CDR3 spells CASSLAGQYYGYTF. The DNA for the CDR3 is TGTGCCAGCAGCTTAGCGGGACAGTACTATGGCTACACCTTC. Using reference TRBV7-8 and TRBJ1-2 for the parts outside the CDR3, the full variable domain is GAGVSQSPRYKVAKRGQDVALRCDPISGHVSLFWYQQALGQGPEFLTYFQNEAQLDKSGLPSDRFFAERPEGSVSTLKIQRTQQEDSAVYLCASSLAGQYYGYTFGSGTRLTVV.

A single count supports this clone. V gene TRBV29-1 combines with J gene TRBJ1-1; 7 bases agree with TRBD1. V lost 6 bases to trimming and J lost 1 base; unmatched junction nucleotides: 8. Germline V lookup: CDR1 SQVTM, CDR2 ANQGSEA. This CDR3 comprises 14 residues. The CDR3 protein is CSVGRQGPNTEAFF. For the CDR3, the DNA is TGCAGCGTGGGTCGACAGGGCCCGAACACTGAAGCTTTCTTT.